The T cell receptor beta chain under discussion was sequenced for a study of T cell changes during pregnancy in multiple sclerosis. Assay: immunoSEQ multiplex PCR; the TCRdb copy retains only in-frame clones and omits some. There are some 64,000 clones in the sample; more than 90% occur only once, and around 3.3% lies in the top ten. This CDR3 has 14 residues. V lost 5 bases to trimming and J lost 5 bases; unmatched junction nucleotides: 5. CDR1 MNHEY and CDR2 SVGAGI come from the germline V gene. This sequence joins TRBV6-5 and TRBJ2-3; 9 bases line up with TRBD1. The sample in question was peripheral blood, obtained in the first trimester of pregnancy. The source is a female donor in good health, enrolled as a control in a pregnancy study. Here the CDR3 reads CASSRQGVIDTQYF. The CDR3 nucleotides read TGTGCCAGCAGTCGACAGGGGGTAATAGATACGCAGTATTTT.